This T cell receptor beta chain is drawn from a study of T cell changes during pregnancy in multiple sclerosis. The table came from immunoSEQ multiplex PCR; TCRdb's copy has only in-frame clones and leaves some out. The data contain nearly 70,000 clones, roughly nine tenths of them singletons. Sample: peripheral blood, taken in the second trimester of pregnancy. This TCR was recovered from a female donor in good health, enrolled as a control in a pregnancy study.

In DNA, the CDR3 is TGTGCCAGCAGCCCGAGCCAGGGAAGTCAGCCCCAGCATTTT. Protein sequence: CASSPSQGSQPQHF. V gene TRBV7-6 combines with J gene TRBJ1-5; TRBD1 is a possible D gene (5 bases). The CDR3 has 14 amino acids. V was cut by 5 bases and J by 6 bases, with 14 bases left in between. Germline V gene data show CDR1 as SGHVS and CDR2 as FNYEAQ.